Listed here are 5 T cell receptor beta chains from one sample, sequenced in a study of PD-L1 blockade in urothelial cancer. Sequenced by immunoSEQ multiplex PCR; TCRdb stores in-frame clones only, minus some. The table includes around 45,000 clones, about 80% detected once. Stated time point: peripheral blood 6 weeks after treatment start. Sequencing used PBMCs, obtained around atezolizumab (anti-PD-L1) treatment. The receptor source for this set is a man in his fifties or sixties with urothelial cancer.

V is TRBV5-1 and J is TRBJ1-1; perhaps TRBD1 as D (6 bases). From germline, CDR1 is SGHRS and CDR2 YFSETQ. Trimming removed 3 bases from V and 1 base from J, with 10 bases in between. The CDR3 sequence is 14 residues long. CDR3 in DNA: TGCGCCAGCAGCTGGGACACCTCGAACACTGAAGCTTTCTTT. Translated, it gives CASSWDTSNTEAFF.

The chain carries TRBV7-9 and TRBJ2-1; possible D gene TRBD1, 5 bases. CDR1 is SEHNR and CDR2 is FQNEAQ in the germline V gene (reference sequence). The CDR3 loop spans 15 amino acids. V gave up 0 bases and J gave up 10 bases, with 16 bases separating them. The CDR3: CASSLAGSMSGEQFF. The CDR3 DNA follows: TGTGCCAGCAGCTTAGCGGGATCCATGTCAGGGGAGCAGTTCTTC.

The chain combines TRBV23-1 with TRBJ1-5; no definite D call. TRBV23-1 is filed as an ORF, its function uncertain. The CDR3 has 16 amino acids. V lost 3 bases and J lost 2, with 14 bases in between. CDR3 DNA sequence: TGCGCCAGCAGTCAGGATTGTTCAGACTGCAATCAGCCCCAGCATTTT. This encodes CASSQDCSDCNQPQHF.

The chain links TRBV27 to TRBJ2-4; D call uncertain. The V gene lost 5 bases and the J gene lost 0 bases, with 2 bases spanning the gap. The length of the CDR3 is 12 residues. Germline CDR1 and CDR2: MNHEY and SMNVEV (reference sequence). CDR3 residues: CASSLAKNIQYF. In nucleotides, the CDR3 is TGTGCCAGCAGTCTAGCCAAAAACATTCAGTACTTC.

The gene calls are TRBV28 and TRBJ1-4; D perhaps matches TRBD1 (5 bases). Germline CDR1 is MDHEN and CDR2 is SYDVKM. The CDR3 is made up of 14 amino acids. V dropped 3 bases and J dropped 3 bases, with 8 bases sitting between them. CDR3 protein: CASSFQGANEKLFF. The CDR3 coding sequence is TGTGCCAGCAGTTTTCAAGGGGCTAATGAAAAACTGTTTTTT.